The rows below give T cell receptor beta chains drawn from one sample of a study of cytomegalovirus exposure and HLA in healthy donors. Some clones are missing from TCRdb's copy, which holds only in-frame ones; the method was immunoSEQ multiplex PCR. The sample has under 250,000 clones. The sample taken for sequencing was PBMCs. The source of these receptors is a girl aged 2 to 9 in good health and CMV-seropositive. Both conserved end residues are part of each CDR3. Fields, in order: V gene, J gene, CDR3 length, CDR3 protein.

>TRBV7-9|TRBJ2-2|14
CASSLAPSLGELFF
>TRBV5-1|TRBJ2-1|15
CASSWLAGGGNEQFF
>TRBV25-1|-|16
CASSDPSGHSSYEQYF
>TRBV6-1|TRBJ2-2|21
CASSEAKAQTESGTNTGELFF
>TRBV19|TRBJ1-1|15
CASSIVAGGYTEAFF
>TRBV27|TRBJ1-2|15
CASSFLGVDSYGYTF
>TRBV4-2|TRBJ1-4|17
CASSQSEGVATNEKLFF
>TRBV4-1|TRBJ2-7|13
CASSQGEGSEQYF
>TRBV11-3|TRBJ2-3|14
CASSPLGATDTQYF
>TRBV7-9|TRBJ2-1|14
CASRLAGEGNEQFF
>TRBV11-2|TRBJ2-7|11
CASRRFNEQYF
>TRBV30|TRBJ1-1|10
CAWREAKAFF
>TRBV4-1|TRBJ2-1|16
CASSQVGTGGFNEQFF
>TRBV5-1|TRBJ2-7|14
CASSSGQGDYEQYF
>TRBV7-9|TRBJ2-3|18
CASSLGTGVREGPDTQYF
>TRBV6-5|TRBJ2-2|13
CASSFGVTGELFF
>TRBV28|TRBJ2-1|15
CASSSGQGAWDEQFF
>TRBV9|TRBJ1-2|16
CASSAPGQGSPYGYTF
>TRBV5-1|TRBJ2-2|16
CASSPAVGQFTGELFF
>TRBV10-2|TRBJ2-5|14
CASTERRGRETQYF
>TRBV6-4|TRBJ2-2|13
CASSGGGTGELFF
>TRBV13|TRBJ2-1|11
CASSLVGEQFF
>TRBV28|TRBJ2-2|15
CASSLSTGSTGELFF
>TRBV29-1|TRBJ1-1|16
CSVENSLRQVPTEAFF
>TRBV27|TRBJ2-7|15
CASSLSGQGNYEQYF
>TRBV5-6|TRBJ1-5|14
CASSTGVRSQPQHF
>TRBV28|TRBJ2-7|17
CASSSQIGSGSSVEQYF
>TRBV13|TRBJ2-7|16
CASSQGVLAGAGEQYF
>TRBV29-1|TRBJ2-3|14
CSVTQDSGSDTQYF
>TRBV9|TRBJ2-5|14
CASSVVSGLETQYF
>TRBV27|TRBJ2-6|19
CASSLSGTLLISGANVLTF
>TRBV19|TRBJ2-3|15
CASSLGQGMTDTQYF
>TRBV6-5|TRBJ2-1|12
CASSGRGNEQFF
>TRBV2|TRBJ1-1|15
CAREEGTGGRSEAFF
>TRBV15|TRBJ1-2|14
CATSVGHSNYGYTF